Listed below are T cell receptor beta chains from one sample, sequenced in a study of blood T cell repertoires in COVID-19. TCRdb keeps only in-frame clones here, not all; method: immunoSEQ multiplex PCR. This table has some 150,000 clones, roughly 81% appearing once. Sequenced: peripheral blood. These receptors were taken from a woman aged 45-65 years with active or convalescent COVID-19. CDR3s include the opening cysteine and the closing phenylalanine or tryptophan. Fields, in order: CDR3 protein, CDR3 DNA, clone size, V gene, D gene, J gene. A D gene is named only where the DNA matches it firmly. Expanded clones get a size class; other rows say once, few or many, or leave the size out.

CDR3aa: CATRVDNEQFF
CDR3nt: TGCGCCACTAGGGTGGACAATGAGCAGTTCTTC
abundance: NA
v_gene: TRBV29-1
d_gene: NA
j_gene: TRBJ2-1

CDR3aa: CASSVRGLGGEGNTIYF
CDR3nt: TGTGCCAGCAGCGTGAGAGGTCTCGGGGGGGAAGGAAACACCATATATTTT
abundance: NA
v_gene: TRBV9
d_gene: NA
j_gene: TRBJ1-3

CDR3aa: CASSLQAPYEQYF
CDR3nt: TGTGCCAGCAGTTTGCAGGCCCCCTACGAGCAGTACTTC
abundance: NA
v_gene: TRBV12-3/TRBV12-4
d_gene: NA
j_gene: TRBJ2-7

CDR3aa: CSVGTGVDQPQHF
CDR3nt: TGCAGCGTTGGTACAGGGGTAGATCAGCCCCAGCATTTT
abundance: NA
v_gene: TRBV29-1
d_gene: TRBD1
j_gene: TRBJ1-5

CDR3aa: CASSSNRNTEAFF
CDR3nt: TGTGCCAGCTCATCCAACAGGAACACTGAAGCTTTCTTT
abundance: NA
v_gene: TRBV18
d_gene: NA
j_gene: TRBJ1-1

CDR3aa: CASSLQLQGVGEKLFF
CDR3nt: TGCGCCAGCAGCCTCCAATTACAGGGAGTGGGAGAAAAACTGTTTTTT
abundance: NA
v_gene: TRBV4-3
d_gene: NA
j_gene: TRBJ1-4

CDR3aa: CASRPGDLTDTQYF
CDR3nt: TGTGCCAGCAGGCCCGGGGATCTCACAGATACGCAGTATTTT
abundance: NA
v_gene: TRBV6-5
d_gene: NA
j_gene: TRBJ2-3

CDR3aa: CASSLFEGVVRSGNTIYF
CDR3nt: TGTGCCAGCAGCTTGTTCGAGGGGGTCGTCCGCTCTGGAAACACCATATATTTT
abundance: NA
v_gene: TRBV5-6
d_gene: NA
j_gene: TRBJ1-3

CDR3aa: CASSQERRASYEQYF
CDR3nt: TGTGCCAGCAGCCAAGAAAGGCGGGCCTCCTACGAGCAGTACTTC
abundance: once
v_gene: TRBV3-1/TRBV3-2
d_gene: NA
j_gene: TRBJ2-7

CDR3aa: CASSRLGSSYNEQFF
CDR3nt: TGTGCCAGTAGTAGACTCGGATCGTCCTACAATGAGCAGTTCTTC
abundance: NA
v_gene: TRBV19
d_gene: NA
j_gene: TRBJ2-1

CDR3aa: CASSATGPGNTIYF
CDR3nt: TGCGCCAGCAGCGCCACAGGCCCTGGAAACACCATATATTTT
abundance: NA
v_gene: TRBV4-3
d_gene: NA
j_gene: TRBJ1-3

CDR3aa: CASSHFGGDTEAFF
CDR3nt: TGTGCCAGCAGTCATTTCGGGGGGGACACTGAAGCTTTCTTT
abundance: NA
v_gene: TRBV6-5
d_gene: NA
j_gene: TRBJ1-1

CDR3aa: CASSWTGQRTNEKLFF
CDR3nt: TGCGCCAGCAGCTGGACAGGGCAGAGGACTAATGAAAAACTGTTTTTT
abundance: NA
v_gene: TRBV5-1
d_gene: TRBD1
j_gene: TRBJ1-4

CDR3aa: CASSLRGADEKLFF
CDR3nt: TGTGCCAGCAGCTTACGGGGGGCGGATGAAAAACTGTTTTTT
abundance: NA
v_gene: TRBV7-9
d_gene: NA
j_gene: TRBJ1-4

CDR3aa: CASSLGAIQGTNEKLFF
CDR3nt: TGTGCCAGCAGCTTAGGAGCCATACAGGGAACTAATGAAAAACTGTTTTTT
abundance: once
v_gene: TRBV7-9
d_gene: NA
j_gene: TRBJ1-4

CDR3aa: CASSDGGNSYNSPLHF
CDR3nt: TGTGCCAGCAGTGATGGGGGGAACTCCTATAATTCACCCCTCCACTTT
abundance: few
v_gene: TRBV25-1
d_gene: NA
j_gene: TRBJ1-6

CDR3aa: CASSPPRGRNTGELFF
CDR3nt: TGTGCCAGCAGCCCCCCCCGGGGGAGGAACACCGGGGAGCTGTTTTTT
abundance: few
v_gene: TRBV11-2
d_gene: NA
j_gene: TRBJ2-2

CDR3aa: CASSYYRAGDGDTQYF
CDR3nt: TGTGCCAGCAGTTACTATCGGGCGGGAGACGGAGATACGCAGTATTTT
abundance: NA
v_gene: TRBV6-2/TRBV6-3
d_gene: TRBD2
j_gene: TRBJ2-3

CDR3aa: CASSATGSNQPQHF
CDR3nt: TGTGCCAGCAGCGCGACAGGTTCAAATCAGCCCCAGCATTTT
abundance: NA
v_gene: TRBV3-1/TRBV3-2
d_gene: NA
j_gene: TRBJ1-5

CDR3aa: CASSSGGYNEQFF
CDR3nt: TGTGCCAGCAGTTCGGGAGGTTACAATGAGCAGTTCTTC
abundance: NA
v_gene: TRBV11-2
d_gene: TRBD2
j_gene: TRBJ2-1

CDR3aa: CASSSREANTEAFF
CDR3nt: TGTGCCAGCAGCTCCAGGGAAGCGAACACTGAAGCTTTCTTT
abundance: NA
v_gene: TRBV11-1
d_gene: NA
j_gene: TRBJ1-1

CDR3aa: CASSATSGGAGDTQYF
CDR3nt: TGTGCCAGCAGCGCGACTAGCGGGGGGGCTGGAGATACGCAGTATTTT
abundance: NA
v_gene: TRBV9
d_gene: TRBD2
j_gene: TRBJ2-3

CDR3aa: CASSDRFNEKLFF
CDR3nt: TGTGCTAGCAGTGACAGGTTTAATGAAAAACTGTTTTTT
abundance: NA
v_gene: TRBV27
d_gene: NA
j_gene: TRBJ1-4

CDR3aa: CASTLDGVSGYTF
CDR3nt: TGTGCCAGCACCTTGGACGGGGTCAGTGGCTACACCTTC
abundance: NA
v_gene: TRBV28
d_gene: NA
j_gene: TRBJ1-2

CDR3aa: CASSLVRARDSSPLHF
CDR3nt: TGTGCCAGCAGCTTAGTAAGGGCCCGGGATTCTTCACCCCTCCACTTT
abundance: NA
v_gene: TRBV7-9
d_gene: NA
j_gene: TRBJ1-6

CDR3aa: CASSLGTGGETQYF
CDR3nt: TGTGCCAGCAGCTTAGGAACAGGGGGAGAGACCCAGTACTTC
abundance: NA
v_gene: TRBV7-2
d_gene: TRBD1
j_gene: TRBJ2-5

CDR3aa: CASSTGGSELGF
CDR3nt: TGTGCCAGCAGTACCGGGGGTTCGGAACTCGGTTTC
abundance: NA
v_gene: TRBV6-2/TRBV6-3
d_gene: NA
j_gene: TRBJ1-2

CDR3aa: CASSIDRDREAFF
CDR3nt: TGTGCCAGTAGTATAGATCGGGACAGAGAAGCTTTCTTT
abundance: once
v_gene: TRBV19
d_gene: TRBD1
j_gene: TRBJ1-1

CDR3aa: CSARDGLAEFF
CDR3nt: TGCAGTGCTAGAGATGGACTAGCGGAGTTCTTC
abundance: NA
v_gene: TRBV20-1
d_gene: TRBD2
j_gene: TRBJ2-1

CDR3aa: CASSEYHRVTATNEKLFF
CDR3nt: TGTGCCAGCAGTGAATATCACAGGGTGACGGCAACTAATGAAAAACTGTTTTTT
abundance: NA
v_gene: TRBV25-1
d_gene: NA
j_gene: TRBJ1-4

CDR3aa: CASSERTGPETQYF
CDR3nt: TGTGCCAGCAGTGAAAGGACAGGGCCGGAGACCCAGTACTTC
abundance: once
v_gene: TRBV2
d_gene: TRBD1
j_gene: TRBJ2-5

CDR3aa: CASSLGLAGGIQETQYF
CDR3nt: TGTGCCAGCAGCTTGGGACTAGCGGGAGGCATCCAAGAGACCCAGTACTTC
abundance: NA
v_gene: TRBV7-8
d_gene: TRBD2
j_gene: TRBJ2-5

CDR3aa: CASSLQGGQGARRKLFF
CDR3nt: TGTGCCAGCAGCTTACAAGGAGGACAGGGGGCGCGTCGAAAACTGTTTTTT
abundance: once
v_gene: TRBV21-1
d_gene: NA
j_gene: TRBJ1-4

CDR3aa: CASSTEGVGAEAFF
CDR3nt: TGTGCCAGCAGCACAGAGGGAGTCGGAGCTGAAGCTTTCTTT
abundance: NA
v_gene: TRBV3-1/TRBV3-2
d_gene: NA
j_gene: TRBJ1-1

CDR3aa: CASSEQVEQYF
CDR3nt: TGTGCCAGCAGTGAACAGGTCGAGCAGTACTTC
abundance: NA
v_gene: TRBV2
d_gene: NA
j_gene: TRBJ2-7

CDR3aa: CSVVPQGLAYEQYF
CDR3nt: TGCAGCGTTGTGCCCCAGGGGCTGGCCTACGAGCAGTACTTC
abundance: once
v_gene: TRBV29-1
d_gene: NA
j_gene: TRBJ2-7

CDR3aa: CTSSHPRRRGGEKLFF
CDR3nt: TGCACCAGCAGCCACCCCCGCAGGCGGGGAGGGGAAAAACTGTTTTTT
abundance: NA
v_gene: TRBV1
d_gene: NA
j_gene: TRBJ1-4

CDR3aa: CASTIPGPSTDTQYF
CDR3nt: TGCGCCAGCACCATACCGGGTCCTAGCACAGATACGCAGTATTTT
abundance: NA
v_gene: TRBV5-1
d_gene: NA
j_gene: TRBJ2-3

CDR3aa: CAWSLGDYTGELFF
CDR3nt: TGTGCCTGGAGTTTAGGGGATTACACCGGGGAGCTGTTTTTT
abundance: NA
v_gene: TRBV30
d_gene: NA
j_gene: TRBJ2-2

CDR3aa: CASSDRGWDIQYF
CDR3nt: TGTGCCAGCTCCGACAGGGGCTGGGACATTCAGTACTTC
abundance: NA
v_gene: TRBV27
d_gene: TRBD1
j_gene: TRBJ2-4

CDR3aa: CAISGQDNQPQHF
CDR3nt: TGTGCCATCTCCGGACAGGACAATCAGCCCCAGCATTTT
abundance: NA
v_gene: TRBV10-3
d_gene: TRBD1
j_gene: TRBJ1-5

CDR3aa: CASGAPGQPNQPQHF
CDR3nt: TGTGCCAGCGGAGCCCCCGGACAGCCCAATCAGCCCCAGCATTTT
abundance: NA
v_gene: TRBV6-5
d_gene: NA
j_gene: TRBJ1-5

CDR3aa: CATSRDRTVSEQYF
CDR3nt: TGTGCCACCAGCAGAGATCGGACAGTTTCCGAGCAGTACTTC
abundance: once
v_gene: TRBV15
d_gene: NA
j_gene: TRBJ2-7

CDR3aa: CASSLWSVESSYEQYF
CDR3nt: TGTGCCAGCAGCTTATGGAGCGTGGAGAGCTCCTACGAGCAGTACTTC
abundance: few
v_gene: TRBV7-9
d_gene: NA
j_gene: TRBJ2-7

CDR3aa: CASSLGVRGSGNTEAFF
CDR3nt: TGCGCCAGCAGCCTGGGAGTGAGGGGGTCGGGGAACACTGAAGCTTTCTTT
abundance: NA
v_gene: TRBV5-1
d_gene: NA
j_gene: TRBJ1-1

CDR3aa: CASRDLDRSSTDTQYF
CDR3nt: TGTGCCAGTAGAGACCTAGACCGCTCTAGCACAGATACGCAGTATTTT
abundance: NA
v_gene: TRBV19
d_gene: NA
j_gene: TRBJ2-3

CDR3aa: CASSLSSNRADTQYF
CDR3nt: TGTGCCAGCAGCTTATCCTCAAACAGGGCAGATACGCAGTATTTT
abundance: NA
v_gene: TRBV11-3
d_gene: NA
j_gene: TRBJ2-3

CDR3aa: CATSEEANTGELFF
CDR3nt: TGTGCCACCTCCGAGGAGGCGAACACCGGGGAGCTGTTTTTT
abundance: NA
v_gene: TRBV24-1
d_gene: NA
j_gene: TRBJ2-2

CDR3aa: CAWSIGQGYHEQYF
CDR3nt: TGTGCCTGGAGTATTGGACAGGGGTACCACGAGCAGTACTTC
abundance: few
v_gene: TRBV30
d_gene: TRBD1
j_gene: TRBJ2-7

CDR3aa: CASNPGGSYYGYTF
CDR3nt: TGTGCCAGCAACCCGGGAGGTTCTTACTATGGCTACACCTTC
abundance: NA
v_gene: TRBV28
d_gene: NA
j_gene: TRBJ1-2

CDR3aa: CASSRGLGGGDEQFF
CDR3nt: TGTGCCAGCAGCCGAGGACTAGGGGGGGGCGATGAGCAGTTCTTC
abundance: NA
v_gene: TRBV14
d_gene: NA
j_gene: TRBJ2-1

CDR3aa: CAWNPGQGSNQPQHF
CDR3nt: TGTGCCTGGAACCCGGGACAGGGTAGCAATCAGCCCCAGCATTTT
abundance: NA
v_gene: TRBV30
d_gene: TRBD1
j_gene: TRBJ1-5

CDR3aa: CASSQDPGLAGGEQFF
CDR3nt: TGCGCCAGCAGCCAAGATCCGGGACTAGCGGGAGGGGAGCAGTTCTTC
abundance: NA
v_gene: TRBV4-3
d_gene: TRBD2
j_gene: TRBJ2-1

CDR3aa: CASSFKIQGAQPQHF
CDR3nt: TGTGCCAGCAGTTTTAAAATACAGGGAGCTCAGCCCCAGCATTTT
abundance: NA
v_gene: TRBV28
d_gene: NA
j_gene: TRBJ1-5

CDR3aa: CASSFPTGGDYGYTF
CDR3nt: TGCGCCAGCAGCTTCCCGACAGGGGGTGACTATGGCTACACCTTC
abundance: NA
v_gene: TRBV5-1
d_gene: TRBD1
j_gene: TRBJ1-2

CDR3aa: CASSLVRGGGRVGNSPLHF
CDR3nt: TGTGCCAGCAGCTTGGTGCGCGGCGGGGGAAGAGTCGGCAATTCACCCCTCCACTTT
abundance: many
v_gene: TRBV5-4
d_gene: NA
j_gene: TRBJ1-6

CDR3aa: CASSQDGDYGYTF
CDR3nt: TGCGCCAGCAGCCAAGACGGAGACTATGGCTACACCTTC
abundance: NA
v_gene: TRBV4-3
d_gene: NA
j_gene: TRBJ1-2

CDR3aa: CSARPGTEQFF
CDR3nt: TGCAGTGCTAGACCCGGGACAGAGCAGTTCTTC
abundance: NA
v_gene: TRBV20-1
d_gene: NA
j_gene: TRBJ2-1